This T cell receptor beta chain was documented in a study of shared clonotypes between healthy human individuals. The CDR3 runs to 15 residues. V lost 2 bases and J lost 7; bases outside the gene matches: 2. CDR1 and CDR2 from the germline V gene are MDHEN and SYDVKM. CD45RO-negative cells were positively selected for CCR7, leaving out terminally differentiated effector memory CD45RA+ cells. TCRdb's copy holds only in-frame clones and misses some; the assay was immunoSEQ multiplex PCR. The top ten clones hold 1.5% to 2% of a sample with roughly 2,000,000 clones, around 93% of them seen once. What was sequenced was naive CD8+ T cells from PBMCs. The sequence came from a man aged 18 to 29 in good health. Some clones in this sample may be carry-over from other donors' samples. This sequence joins TRBV28 and TRBJ2-1; 13 bases agree with TRBD2. In DNA form, the CDR3 reads TGTGCCAGCAGTTTACCGGGACTAGCGGGAAATGAGCAGTTCTTC. This sequence encodes CASSLPGLAGNEQFF. The full variable domain, with the rest looked up from reference TRBV28 and TRBJ2-1, is DVKVTQSSRYLVKRTGEKVFLECVQDMDHENMFWYRQDPGLGLRLIYFSYDVKMKEKGDIPEGYSVSREKKERFSLILESASTNQTSMYLCASSLPGLAGNEQFFGPGTRLTVL.